The 30 T cell receptor beta chains below were found in one sample sequenced in a study of PD-1 blockade in classical Hodgkin lymphoma. Each of the patients experienced relapse following autologous stem cell transplantation, and their brentuximab vedotin exposure differed. Method: immunoSEQ multiplex PCR; TCRdb's copy keeps in-frame clones and lacks some. There are more than 15,000 clones in the sample; 55% to 70% occur only once, and 8.3% lies in the top ten. This specimen was peripheral blood mononuclear cells (PBMCs), taken before the second cycle of nivolumab. Every receptor here comes from a human donor with classical Hodgkin lymphoma.

The table lists this clone with a few counts. The chain links TRBV10-1 to TRBJ2-1, with D uncertain. The CDR3 is 15 residues long. The germline V and J ends were trimmed by 2 bases and 2 bases, with 10 bases remaining between them. From germline, CDR1 is WNHNN and CDR2 SYGVQD (reference sequence). The CDR3 reads CASSEKAGPYNEQFF. CDR3 sequence (DNA): TGCGCCAGCAGTGAGAAGGCAGGACCCTACAATGAGCAGTTCTTC.

V usage is TRBV7-6 and J usage is TRBJ2-7; no firm D call. The CDR3 contains 12 residues. V lost 0 bases and J lost 5, with 5 bases in between. Germline lookup yields CDR1 SGHVS and CDR2 FNYEAQ. In nucleotides, the CDR3 is TGTGCCAGCAGCTTAGCGATGGACGAGCAGTACTTC. Amino acid sequence: CASSLAMDEQYF.

The chain links TRBV5-1 to TRBJ2-3, with D unresolved. The V gene's germline CDR1 is SGHRS and CDR2 YFSETQ. The CDR3 is made up of 16 amino acids. Trimming cost V 5 bases and J 0 bases, with 16 bases left between them. For the CDR3, the DNA is TGCGCCAGCAGGAAGTGGCTAGAGTCTAGCACAGATACGCAGTATTTT. Protein product: CASRKWLESSTDTQYF.

J is TRBJ1-5 and V is TRBV19, with a weak D call TRBD1 (5 bases). Deletions cut 4 bases from V and 4 bases from J, with 14 bases between. Germline V gene lookup returns CDR1 LNHDA and CDR2 SQIVND (reference sequence). The CDR3 consists of 15 residues. The CDR3 here is CASSRDRLGNQPQHF. The CDR3 DNA is TGTGCCAGTAGTAGGGACCGACTAGGTAATCAGCCCCAGCATTTT.

In this sample, this clone turned up a few times. This chain uses TRBV15 with TRBJ1-2; D not certain. Deletions cut 1 base from V and 5 bases from J, with 11 bases between. The germline V gene has CDR1 LNHNV and CDR2 YYDKDF (reference sequence). This CDR3 spans 14 amino acids. CDR3 sequence: CATSRAGRTYGYTF. Written as DNA, the CDR3 is TGTGCCACCAGCAGAGCTGGACGGACGTATGGCTACACCTTC.

The V gene is TRBV7-2, the J gene TRBJ1-6, with 7 bases matching TRBD1. The germline V gene encodes CDR1 SGHTA and CDR2 FQGNSA. This CDR3 has 15 residues. Trimming cost V 3 bases and J 4 bases; bases outside gene matches: 3. The CDR3 sequence: CASSLTGQYNSPLHF. The CDR3 DNA follows: TGTGCCAGCAGCTTGACGGGACAGTATAATTCACCCCTCCACTTT.

The gene calls are TRBV6-4 and TRBJ2-2; 10 nucleotides match TRBD1. From germline, CDR1 is MRHNA and CDR2 SNTAGT. The CDR3 has 14 amino acids. The J segment lost 5 bases and the V segment lost 6 bases, leaving 3 bases of the junction unmatched. Here the CDR3 DNA reads TGTGCCAGCAGCGACAGGGGGCGAACCGGGGAGCTGTTTTTT. Translating it yields CASSDRGRTGELFF.

This chain joins TRBV4-2 and TRBJ2-6, with a weak D call TRBD1 (6 bases). The length of the CDR3 is 18 residues. V was pared by 1 base and J by 0 bases, with 13 bases between. CDR1 LGHNA and CDR2 YNFKEQ come from the germline V gene. The CDR3 loop reads CASSQVAQGNSGANVLTF. CDR3 DNA: TGTGCCAGCAGCCAAGTAGCACAGGGAAACTCTGGGGCCAACGTCCTGACTTTC.

CDR3 in amino acids: CASSQELAAKQDTQYF. CDR3 nucleotide sequence: TGTGCCAGCAGCCAGGAACTAGCGGCGAAACAAGATACGCAGTATTTT. This chain connects TRBV13 to TRBJ2-3, with TRBD2 matching over 8 bases. Germline trimming cut 5 bases from V and 5 bases from J; bases unmatched to any gene: 12. This CDR3 comprises 16 residues. Germline CDR1 and CDR2: PRHDT and FYEKMQ (reference sequence).

The gene calls are TRBV19 and TRBJ2-5; unclear D gene. V was trimmed by 3 bases and J by 0 bases, leaving 2 bases between them. CDR3 length: 12 amino acids. Germline loops: CDR1 LNHDA, CDR2 SQIVND (reference sequence). DNA of the CDR3: TGTGCCAGTAGTATGTACCAAGAGACCCAGTACTTC. Translation gives CASSMYQETQYF.

CDR3 amino acids: CASSLGREGNEQFF. As DNA, the CDR3 is TGCGCCAGCAGCTTGGGTCGGGAGGGCAATGAGCAGTTCTTC. The chain links TRBV5-1 to TRBJ2-1; TRBD2 agrees at 8 bases. CDR1 SGHRS and CDR2 YFSETQ come from the germline V gene. V shed 0 bases and J 6 bases; nucleotides not matched to a gene: 2. This CDR3 region has 14 residues.

The chain links TRBV2 to TRBJ1-5; D is unclear. Trimming left V 4 bases short and J 5 bases short, with 9 bases between. The germline V gene has CDR1 SNHLY and CDR2 FYNNEI. This CDR3 has 13 amino acids. The CDR3 coding sequence is TGTGCCAGCAGTGGAAGGAGGGATCAGCCCCAGCATTTT. This translates into CASSGRRDQPQHF. The full variable domain, its missing parts supplied by reference TRBV2 and TRBJ1-5, is EPEVTQTPSHQVTQMGQEVILRCVPISNHLYFYWYRQILGQKVEFLVSFYNNEISEKSEIFDDQFSVERPDGSNFTLKIRSTKLEDSAMYFCASSGRRDQPQHFGDGTRLSIL.

The chain joins TRBV19 to TRBJ1-3; D is unclear. The ends were cut back, 7 bases at V and 4 bases at J, with 17 bases in the middle. There are 15 residues in the CDR3. Germline V lookup: CDR1 LNHDA, CDR2 SQIVND (reference sequence). The CDR3 DNA is TGTGCCAGTACCCAAAGGGCTGGTACCGGAAACACCATATATTTT. Protein sequence: CASTQRAGTGNTIYF.

The J gene is TRBJ2-1, the V gene TRBV5-1; 7 positions agree with TRBD2. The CDR3 has 15 residues. The junction had 2 bases not matched to a gene; V was cut back by 0 bases and J by 2 bases. The germline CDR1 and CDR2 sequences are SGHRS and YFSETQ. In DNA form, the CDR3 reads TGCGCCAGCAGCTTGGAAAGCGGGACCTACAATGAGCAGTTCTTC. Translation gives CASSLESGTYNEQFF. Looking up the rest from reference TRBV5-1 and TRBJ2-1 gives the full variable domain: KAGVTQTPRYLIKTRGQQVTLSCSPISGHRSVSWYQQTPGQGLQFLFEYFSETQRNKGNFPGRFSGRQFSNSRSEMNVSTLELGDSALYLCASSLESGTYNEQFFGPGTRLTVL.

This clone appeared a few times. V is TRBV6-1 and J is TRBJ2-7; a possible D gene is TRBD2 (6 bases). Germline CDR1 reads MNHNS; CDR2 reads SASEGT. V lost 11 bases and J lost 0, with 17 bases in between. This CDR3 has 14 residues. The CDR3 loop reads CAARLDQSSYEQYF. CDR3 DNA sequence: TGTGCCGCTCGACTAGACCAGAGCTCCTACGAGCAGTACTTC.

About this clone: The same CDR3 can be traced to other DNA sequences in this sample. V is TRBV28 and J is TRBJ2-7; no clear D. The CDR3 runs 12 residues. Trimming removed 1 base at V and 3 bases at J, with 4 bases between. Per germline, CDR1 MDHEN and CDR2 SYDVKM. The CDR3 sequence is CASSLLDYEQYF. In nucleotides, the CDR3 is TGTGCCAGCAGTTTATTGGACTACGAGCAGTACTTC. The variable domain in full, completed from reference TRBV28 and TRBJ2-7, reads DVKVTQSSRYLVKRTGEKVFLECVQDMDHENMFWYRQDPGLGLRLIYFSYDVKMKEKGDIPEGYSVSREKKERFSLILESASTNQTSMYLCASSLLDYEQYFGPGTRLTVT.

The V call is TRBV25-1, the J call TRBJ2-3; 7 bases are a match to TRBD2. Germline V gives CDR1 MGHDK, CDR2 SYGVNS. Unmatched junction bases numbered 7, after V lost 3 bases and J lost 4 bases. This CDR3 contains 15 residues. CDR3 bases: TGTGCCAGCAGTGATATGCAGCGGGAACCAGATACGCAGTATTTT. Residues: CASSDMQREPDTQYF.

This clone has only a few counts. The CDR3 spells CASSYYGSSGRDTGELFF. CDR3 coding DNA: TGCGCCAGCAGCTACTATGGGTCAAGCGGGAGGGACACCGGGGAGCTGTTTTTT. The chain combines TRBV5-1 with TRBJ2-2; 10 nucleotides align to TRBD2. This CDR3 has 18 amino acids. Germline V lookup: CDR1 SGHRS, CDR2 YFSETQ. J lost 3 bases, V lost 3 bases, and 11 bases had no gene match.

DNA for the CDR3: TGCAGCGTTGGCGGGACAGACTACAATGAGCAGTTCTTC. Translating it yields CSVGGTDYNEQFF. J is TRBJ2-1 and V is TRBV29-1; TRBD1 is a possible D gene (7 bases). Germline CDR1 SQVTM, CDR2 ANQGSEA. V lost 4 bases to trimming and J lost 3 bases, with 10 bases between them. The CDR3 runs 13 residues.

The chain uses TRBV7-2 and TRBJ2-5; perhaps TRBD1 as D (5 bases). V was cut by 7 bases and J by 5 bases, with 17 bases left in between. The CDR3 loop spans 14 amino acids. CDR1 SGHTA and CDR2 FQGNSA come from the germline V gene. The CDR3 protein is CASTIGMGRETQYF. CDR3 nucleotide sequence: TGTGCCAGCACCATAGGGATGGGGCGTGAGACCCAGTACTTC.

The V and J genes are TRBV2 and TRBJ2-1; D gene unclear. The V end lost 1 base, the J end lost 7 bases, and 8 bases lay between the germline ends. Germline values: CDR1 SNHLY, CDR2 FYNNEI. The CDR3 covers 13 residues. CDR3 residues: CASSEGSGNEQFF. CDR3 coding DNA: TGTGCCAGCAGTGAAGGATCGGGTAATGAGCAGTTCTTC.

The gene calls are TRBV28 and TRBJ1-5; 7 bases fit TRBD1. The CDR3 runs to 16 residues. Trimming at V came to 6 bases and at J to 0 bases, leaving 8 bases not matched to a gene. Per the germline V gene, CDR1 is MDHEN and CDR2 is SYDVKM. The CDR3 DNA follows: TGTGCCAGCAGAACCTTCCGGGACAGTAGCAATCAGCCCCAGCATTTT. It encodes CASRTFRDSSNQPQHF.

V and J are TRBV9 and TRBJ1-1; D remains unclear. V lost 0 bases and J 1 base, leaving 13 bases between the germline ends. CDR1 is SGDLS and CDR2 is YYNGEE in the germline V gene. The CDR3 consists of 16 residues. CDR3 protein: CASSVGPPGGNTEAFF. In DNA form, the CDR3 reads TGTGCCAGCAGCGTAGGGCCCCCGGGAGGGAACACTGAAGCTTTCTTT. The full variable domain, rest sourced from reference TRBV9 and TRBJ1-1, is DSGVTQTPKHLITATGQRVTLRCSPRSGDLSVYWYQQSLDQGLQFLIQYYNGEERAKGNILERFSAQQFPDLHSELNLSSLELGDSALYFCASSVGPPGGNTEAFFGQGTRLTVV.

This clone has only one observation. The rearrangement uses TRBV27 and TRBJ1-1, with TRBD1 identical over 7 bases. V was pared by 6 bases and J by 5 bases, with 9 bases of the junction left unmatched. The CDR3 consists of 14 residues. Germline V gene data show CDR1 as MNHEY and CDR2 as SMNVEV (reference sequence). The CDR3 spells CASSFRNRGTEAFF. CDR3 DNA: TGTGCCAGCAGCTTCCGCAACAGGGGAACTGAAGCTTTCTTT.

The chain carries TRBV28 and TRBJ1-2; D gene unclear. The CDR3 is made up of 18 amino acids. Trimming left V 3 bases short and J 0 bases short, with 20 bases between. The germline V gene has CDR1 MDHEN and CDR2 SYDVKM. CDR3 nucleotide sequence: TGTGCCAGCAGTTTCATGTGGCACGACCTCGATACTAACTATGGCTACACCTTC. This encodes CASSFMWHDLDTNYGYTF.

The CDR3 spells CACRQGFVTGELFF. In nucleotides, the CDR3 is TGTGCCTGCCGACAGGGCTTCGTCACCGGGGAGCTGTTTTTT. The rearrangement links TRBV30 to TRBJ2-2, with TRBD1 identical over 7 bases. CDR3 size: 14 residues. J was trimmed by 4 bases and V by 6 bases; bases with no gene match: 8. The germline gives CDR1 GTSNPN, CDR2 SVGIG (reference sequence).

The chain carries TRBV4-1 and TRBJ2-7; D not resolved. The CDR3 loop spans 11 amino acids. Trimming removed 3 bases from V and 6 bases from J, with 6 bases in between. Germline V gene sequence: CDR1 MGHRA, CDR2 YSYEKL. The CDR3: CASSQVGEQYF. In nucleotides, the CDR3 is TGCGCCAGCAGCCAGGTAGGCGAGCAGTACTTC.

The CDR3 loop is CASSPSGFNEQFF. DNA for the CDR3: TGCGCCAGCAGCCCCTCCGGTTTCAATGAGCAGTTCTTC. V is TRBV4-1 and J is TRBJ2-1; D is unresolved. Germline lookup yields CDR1 MGHRA and CDR2 YSYEKL. CDR3 length: 13 amino acids. Trimming took 4 bases from V and 6 from J, leaving 10 bases between them.

This rearrangement joins TRBV7-3 to TRBJ2-5; 11 bases are shared with TRBD2. The V and J ends lost 10 bases and 3 bases, in that order; junction bases with no gene match: 7. This CDR3 has 14 amino acids. The V gene's germline CDR1 is SGHTA and CDR2 FQGTGA. The CDR3 sequence is CATSELAGEETQYF. CDR3 DNA: TGTGCCACCTCTGAACTAGCGGGAGAAGAGACCCAGTACTTC.

By proportion, this clone is large. The chain joins TRBV30 to TRBJ2-7, with 13 bases aligning to TRBD2. Germline assignment: CDR1 GTSNPN and CDR2 SVGIG (reference sequence). The junction had 5 bases not matched to a gene; V was cut back by 3 bases and J by 6 bases. The CDR3 covers 14 residues. The CDR3 loop is CAWREGLAGAEQYF. CDR3 DNA: TGTGCCTGGAGAGAAGGACTAGCGGGAGCCGAGCAGTACTTC.